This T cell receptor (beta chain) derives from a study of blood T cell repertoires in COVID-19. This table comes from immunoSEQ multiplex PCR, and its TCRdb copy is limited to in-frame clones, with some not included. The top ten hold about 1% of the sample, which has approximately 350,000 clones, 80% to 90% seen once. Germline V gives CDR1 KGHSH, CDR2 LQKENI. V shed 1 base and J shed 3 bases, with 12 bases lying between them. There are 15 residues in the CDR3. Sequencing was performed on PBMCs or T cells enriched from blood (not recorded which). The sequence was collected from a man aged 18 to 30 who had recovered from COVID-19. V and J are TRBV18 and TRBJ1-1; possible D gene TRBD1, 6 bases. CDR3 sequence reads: CASSPQQGGHTEAFF. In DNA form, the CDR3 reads TGTGCCAGCTCACCACAACAGGGCGGGCACACTGAAGCTTTCTTT.